The 21 T cell receptor beta chains reported below all come from one sample, sequenced in a study of blood T cell repertoires in COVID-19. Sequenced by immunoSEQ multiplex PCR; TCRdb stores in-frame clones only, minus some. The sample lists about 75,000 clones, around 74% occurring once. Specimen: peripheral blood. These receptors were taken from a human donor with acute or convalescent COVID-19. The donor label of this sample is uncertain.

In nucleotides, the CDR3 is TGTGCCAGCAGTCCCTCCCCCCGGGGGGCTGAAGCTTTCTTT. Encoded protein: CASSPSPRGAEAFF. V gene TRBV6-2 or TRBV6-3 combines with J gene TRBJ1-1; weak D call: TRBD1 (5 bases). Germline lookup yields CDR1 MNHEY and CDR2 SVGEGT. This CDR3 region has 14 residues. Trimming stripped 5 bases from V and 6 bases from J, with 16 bases between.

This chain joins TRBV19 and TRBJ1-5, with 7 bases lining up with TRBD1. The germline V gene has CDR1 LNHDA and CDR2 SQIVND (reference sequence). Trimming cost V 8 bases and J 2 bases; bases outside gene matches: 6. This CDR3 has 14 residues. The CDR3 loop is CASYAQGGNQPQHF. DNA for the CDR3: TGTGCCAGTTACGCCCAGGGGGGCAATCAGCCCCAGCATTTT.

This clone occurred a few times. The CDR3 DNA follows: TGTGCCAGCAGCAAGACAGGTGGAAATGAAAAACTGTTTTTT. Its protein product is CASSKTGGNEKLFF. The chain has TRBV6-5 and TRBJ1-4; maybe TRBD1 (6 bases). Germline V gene sequence: CDR1 MNHEY, CDR2 SVGAGI. V lost 6 bases to trimming and J lost 5 bases, with 13 bases between them. The CDR3 has 14 amino acids.

The chain is built from TRBV20-1 and TRBJ1-1; TRBD1 agrees at 7 bases. There are 11 residues in the CDR3. From germline, CDR1 is DFQATT and CDR2 SNEGSKA (reference sequence). The CDR3 bases are TGCAGAGGGACAGCGAACACTGAAGCTTTCTTT. Translation gives CRGTANTEAFF.

This rearrangement joins TRBV14 to TRBJ1-5; the match to TRBD1 covers 7 bases. Germline CDR1 SGHDN, CDR2 FVKESK. This CDR3 spans 14 amino acids. The ends lost 1 base at V and 7 bases at J; junction bases unmatched: 4. The CDR3 region has the DNA TGTGCCAGCAGCCAAGGAGGGGGCGGCCAGCCCCAGCATTTT. Its protein is CASSQGGGGQPQHF.

A remark on this clone: One junction end disagrees with the germline gene, perhaps due to a read error. This chain links TRBV19 with TRBJ1-1; perhaps TRBD1 as D (5 bases). Germline-derived CDR1 and CDR2 are LNHDA and SQIVND (reference sequence). The CDR3 runs 17 residues. In DNA form, the CDR3 reads TGTGCCAGTAGTATCTACGCGAGAATGACAGCGAACTCTGAAGCTTTCTTT. Translated: CASSIYARMTANSEAFF.

The chain combines TRBV3-1 (or the pseudogene TRBV3-2) with TRBJ1-4; TRBD1 aligns across 9 bases. Trimming removed 2 bases from V and 3 bases from J; junction bases left unmatched: 4. The CDR3 is 16 amino acids. Germline assignment: CDR1 LGHDT and CDR2 YNNKEL (reference sequence). CDR3 loop: CASSQLDRGANEKLFF. DNA for the CDR3: TGTGCCAGCAGCCAACTCGACAGGGGGGCTAATGAAAAACTGTTTTTT.

In its sample, this clone was seen a few times. This chain uses TRBV10-3 with TRBJ1-1, with TRBD1 matching 8 bases. The V and J ends lost 5 bases and 5 bases, in that order; junction bases with no gene match: 13. CDR3 length equals 16 residues. Germline V gene sequence: CDR1 ENHRY, CDR2 SYGVKD. The CDR3 bases are TGTGCCATCAGTCCCGGGACAGGTCAGAAGGAGACTGAAGCTTTCTTT. It yields the protein CAISPGTGQKETEAFF.

The chain recombines TRBV25-1 with TRBJ1-1; 8 bases line up with TRBD1. V lost 3 bases and J lost 9; bases outside the gene matches: 3. Germline CDR1 reads MGHDK; CDR2 reads SYGVNS. This CDR3 has 12 amino acids. This CDR3 is CASSDWTGKAFF. Here the CDR3 DNA reads TGTGCCAGCAGTGATTGGACAGGGAAAGCTTTCTTT.

The J gene is TRBJ1-6, the V gene TRBV3-1 (or the pseudogene TRBV3-2); D remains unclear. In germline, CDR1 is LGHDT, CDR2 YNNKEL (reference sequence). The CDR3 runs to 14 residues. V lost 1 base and J lost 3, with 4 bases in between. In DNA, the CDR3 is TGTGCCAGCAGCCAAGTCCGCTATAATTCACCCCTCCACTTT. Residues: CASSQVRYNSPLHF.

The chain couples TRBV18 to TRBJ2-1; D gene uncertain. This CDR3 has 15 residues. Germline CDR1 reads KGHSH; CDR2 reads LQKENI. The ends were cut back, 5 bases at V and 0 bases at J, with 11 bases in the middle. CDR3 DNA sequence: TGTGCCAGCTCAACCTCAGCGAGCTCCTACAATGAGCAGTTCTTC. Protein sequence: CASSTSASSYNEQFF. The variable domain in full, with the rest retrieved from reference TRBV18 and TRBJ2-1, is NAGVMQNPRHLVRRRGQEARLRCSPMKGHSHVYWYRQLPEEGLKFMVYLQKENIIDESGMPKERFSAEFPKEGPSILRIQQVVRGDSAAYFCASSTSASSYNEQFFGPGTRLTVL.

The chain is built from TRBV5-1 and TRBJ2-7; 9 positions match TRBD2. The CDR3 covers 15 residues. V shed 0 bases and J 4 bases; nucleotides not matched to a gene: 5. CDR1 and CDR2 (germline): SGHRS, YFSETQ. The chain's CDR3 is CASSLDTSGPYEQYF. The CDR3 bases are TGCGCCAGCAGCTTGGACACTAGCGGGCCTTACGAGCAGTACTTC.

The chain employs TRBV29-1 and TRBJ1-2; 7 bases agree with TRBD1. The CDR3 is 13 amino acids. The germline V gene has CDR1 SQVTM and CDR2 ANQGSEA. Trimming took 6 bases from V and 8 from J; bases not matched to a gene: 12. CDR3 sequence (DNA): TGCAGCGTGAGGCCGGGACAGAGCTCGGGCTACACCTTC. It specifies CSVRPGQSSGYTF.

The chain combines TRBV19 with TRBJ1-5; 8 bases fit TRBD1. The CDR3 extends over 16 amino acids. V lost 4 bases, J lost 1 base, and 6 bases stayed unmatched. The V gene's germline CDR1 is LNHDA and CDR2 SQIVND (reference sequence). CDR3 coding DNA: TGTGCCAGTAGTACCGCAGGGGGCGGAAGCAATCAGCCCCAGCATTTT. Protein: CASSTAGGGSNQPQHF.

This clone appeared a few times. This chain uses TRBV10-3 with TRBJ2-7; TRBD2 matches at 10 bases. Germline V gives CDR1 ENHRY, CDR2 SYGVKD. This CDR3 has 18 amino acids. CDR3 DNA sequence: TGTCCGAAACCCCAATCGGGGGCTGTACTAGCGGGGACCTACGAGCAGTACGTC. The encoded protein is CPKPQSGAVLAGTYEQYV.

The rearrangement links TRBV19 to TRBJ2-3, with TRBD2 matching over 9 bases. J lost 3 bases, V lost 6 bases, and 13 bases had no gene match. Germline CDR1 is LNHDA and CDR2 is SQIVND (reference sequence). The CDR3 extends over 17 amino acids. Written as DNA, the CDR3 is TGTGCCAGTAGCCCCCGGAGCGGGAGGATGGTTACAGATACGCAGTATTTT. The encoded protein is CASSPRSGRMVTDTQYF.

The chain uses TRBV28 and TRBJ2-5; TRBD1 aligns across 7 bases. V lost 4 bases to trimming and J lost 7 bases; unmatched junction nucleotides: 6. CDR3 length: 13 amino acids. The germline gives CDR1 MDHEN, CDR2 SYDVKM. The chain's CDR3 is CASSSDRQRTQYF. For the CDR3, the DNA is TGTGCCAGCAGTTCGGACAGGCAGAGGACCCAGTACTTC.

The table lists this clone with a few counts. The chain combines TRBV19 with TRBJ2-1, with 9 bases matching TRBD1. Trimming took 7 bases from V and 8 from J; bases not matched to a gene: 9. Germline values: CDR1 LNHDA, CDR2 SQIVND (reference sequence). The CDR3 has 14 amino acids. The CDR3 sequence: CASMEQGASDEQFF. CDR3 bases: TGTGCCAGTATGGAACAGGGGGCCTCTGATGAGCAGTTCTTC.

This chain connects TRBV2 to TRBJ1-6; 10 bases match TRBD1. The CDR3 consists of 16 residues. CDR1 and CDR2 from the germline V gene are SNHLY and FYNNEI. The V gene end was trimmed by 6 bases and the J gene end by 8 bases; junction bases not matched to a gene: 10. This CDR3 is CASRQHDRGLHSPLHF. The CDR3 DNA is TGTGCCAGCAGGCAGCATGACAGGGGGCTGCATTCACCCCTCCACTTT. Full variable domain (rest looked up from reference TRBV2 and TRBJ1-6): EPEVTQTPSHQVTQMGQEVILRCVPISNHLYFYWYRQILGQKVEFLVSFYNNEISEKSEIFDDQFSVERPDGSNFTLKIRSTKLEDSAMYFCASRQHDRGLHSPLHFGNGTRLTVT.

The chain combines TRBV5-4 with TRBJ1-4, with 8 bases identical to TRBD1. Germline CDR1 SGHNT, CDR2 YYREEE (reference sequence). Germline trimming cut 3 bases from V and 0 bases from J; bases unmatched to any gene: 10. The CDR3 contains 18 residues. The CDR3 spells CASSYDRGVGATNEKLFF. CDR3 sequence (DNA): TGTGCCAGCAGCTATGACAGGGGAGTCGGGGCAACTAATGAAAAACTGTTTTTT.

V is TRBV5-1 and J is TRBJ2-1; TRBD2 aligns across 10 bases. The CDR3 sequence is 15 residues long. The ends lost 4 bases at V and 1 base at J; junction bases unmatched: 2. CDR1 is SGHRS, CDR2 YFSETQ, per germline. The chain's CDR3 is CASSPLAGSYNEQFF. The CDR3 DNA reads TGCGCCAGCAGCCCACTAGCGGGGTCCTACAATGAGCAGTTCTTC.